This T cell receptor (beta chain) was recorded in a study of graft-versus-host responses after intestinal transplantation. For the study at large: Uniformly, recipients were administered anti-thymocyte globulin induction with subsequent tacrolimus and steroids for about 3 years.

Notes on the study in general: Allografts of patients with graft-donor T cell macrochimerism showed high graft-versus-host to host-versus-graft clone ratios. Among recipient marrow samples, GvH clones were found; some appeared first in ileum or blood.

In the case of this clone: Its antigen is unknown.

V lost 4 bases and J 3 bases, leaving 9 bases between the germline ends. The CDR3 runs to 14 residues. Germline values: CDR1 LGHNA, CDR2 YSLEER. Assay used: immunoSEQ multiplex PCR; TCRdb lists only in-frame clones, some missing. Of about 90,000 clones in the sample, over 80% are singletons; the top ten hold about 0.5%. The J gene is TRBJ2-2, the V gene TRBV4-3; D gene uncertain. This TCR was sampled from a human donor who received an intestinal transplant. This material consisted of unstimulated CD8+ T cells sorted from spleen or lymph node cells, taken before intestinal transplant. In nucleotides, the CDR3 is TGCGCCAGCAGCCTCGGTCAGGACACCGGGGAGCTGTTTTTT. This encodes CASSLGQDTGELFF.